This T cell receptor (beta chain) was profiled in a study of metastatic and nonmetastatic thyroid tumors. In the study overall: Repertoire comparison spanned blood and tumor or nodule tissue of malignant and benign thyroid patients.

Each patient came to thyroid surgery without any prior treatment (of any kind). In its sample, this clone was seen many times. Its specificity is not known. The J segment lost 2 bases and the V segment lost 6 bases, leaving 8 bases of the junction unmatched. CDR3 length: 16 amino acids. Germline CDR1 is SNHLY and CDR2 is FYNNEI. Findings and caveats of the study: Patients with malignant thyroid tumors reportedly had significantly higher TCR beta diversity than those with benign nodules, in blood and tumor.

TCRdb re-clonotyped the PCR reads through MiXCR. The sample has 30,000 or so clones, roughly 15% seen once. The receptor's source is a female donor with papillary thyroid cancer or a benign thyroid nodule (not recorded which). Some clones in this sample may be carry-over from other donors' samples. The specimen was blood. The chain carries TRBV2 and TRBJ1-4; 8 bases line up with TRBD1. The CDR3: CASSLQRTGTNEKLFF. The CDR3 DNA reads TGTGCCAGCAGCCTCCAACGGACAGGGACTAATGAAAAACTGTTTTTT. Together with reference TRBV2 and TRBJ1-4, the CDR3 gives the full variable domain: EPEVTQTPSHQVTQMGQEVILRCVPISNHLYFYWYRQILGQKVEFLVSFYNNEISEKSEIFDDQFSVERPDGSNFTLKIRSTKLEDSAMYFCASSLQRTGTNEKLFFGSGTQLSVL.